This T cell receptor beta chain derives from a study of cytomegalovirus exposure and HLA in healthy donors. The overall study: The early release's HLA-typed donors yielded some 85 million unique TCRs.

This CDR3 spans 13 amino acids. The V and J ends lost 4 bases and 13 bases respectively, with 17 bases between them. CDR1 and CDR2 from the germline V gene are GTSNPN and SVGIG (reference sequence). Vbeta (60) and Jbeta (13) primers were used in the PCR. TCRdb's copy holds only in-frame clones and misses some; the assay was immunoSEQ multiplex PCR. The data hold around 130,000 clones, with roughly 71% observed a single time. The sequence was collected from a woman in her 50s in good health and CMV-seropositive. The material sequenced was PBMCs. The chain has TRBV30 and TRBJ1-6; TRBD1 is a possible D gene (5 bases). The CDR3 coding sequence is TGTGCCTGGACGCGGGGACCCGAGGACCCCCTCCACTTT. Its translation is CAWTRGPEDPLHF.